This T cell receptor (beta chain) was recorded in a study of T cell responses to AZD1222 COVID-19 vaccine. Libraries were prepared by immunoSEQ multiplex PCR; TCRdb keeps only in-frame clonotypes and omits some of them. The sample consists of roughly 150,000 clones, about 92% of them appearing once. Germline CDR1 is LGHDT and CDR2 is YNNKEL (reference sequence). CDR3 length: 16 residues. The V end was cut by 0 bases, the J end by 0 bases, with 9 bases between. The rearrangement uses TRBV3-1 (or the pseudogene TRBV3-2) and TRBJ1-5, with unresolved D. The sequences come from peripheral blood, collected on day 0 of AZD1222 vaccination. This sequence originates from an adult in good health. CDR3: CASSQDFYPSNQPQHF. The DNA for the CDR3 is TGTGCCAGCAGCCAAGATTTTTACCCTAGCAATCAGCCCCAGCATTTT.